This is a list of T cell receptor beta chains from one sample in a study of control samples from healthy donors and cancer patients. The repertoire was sequenced with immunoSEQ multiplex PCR; TCRdb's copy has only in-frame clones and lacks some. The repertoire holds about 58,000 clones, with around 89% as singletons. The sample was PBMCs. All receptors come from a man aged 55 to 70 with colorectal cancer. Both conserved end residues are part of each CDR3. Each record gives: CDR3 DNA, CDR3 protein, clone size, J gene, D gene, V gene. D genes are given only for firm matches. Expanded clones get a size class; other rows say once, few or many, or leave the size out.

CDR3 DNA: TGTGCCAGCAGTGAAGCACTAGCCAGTCCCCGGGAGACCCAGTACTTC
CDR3 protein: CASSEALASPRETQYF
clone size: -
J gene: TRBJ2-5
D gene: -
V gene: TRBV25-1

CDR3 DNA: TGTGCCAGCAATATCCTGGGACAGGGGCACAATCAGCCCCAGCATTTT
CDR3 protein: CASNILGQGHNQPQHF
clone size: -
J gene: TRBJ1-5
D gene: TRBD1
V gene: TRBV28

CDR3 DNA: TGCAGCGTTCGGGACAGGGGGCGGGGGGCTAACTATGGCTACACCTTC
CDR3 protein: CSVRDRGRGANYGYTF
clone size: once
J gene: TRBJ1-2
D gene: TRBD1
V gene: TRBV29-1

CDR3 DNA: TGTGCCAGCAGCCAAGGTGGCAGGTACTACGGACAGTACTTC
CDR3 protein: CASSQGGRYYGQYF
clone size: -
J gene: TRBJ2-7
D gene: -
V gene: TRBV3-1/TRBV3-2

CDR3 DNA: TGCGCCAGCAGCCGGACGAGTCTCATTTCGGATACGCAGTATTTT
CDR3 protein: CASSRTSLISDTQYF
clone size: once
J gene: TRBJ2-3
D gene: -
V gene: TRBV4-3

CDR3 DNA: TGTGCCAGCCTACGGGATCGCGCTGGAAACACCATATATTTT
CDR3 protein: CASLRDRAGNTIYF
clone size: once
J gene: TRBJ1-3
D gene: -
V gene: TRBV6-5

CDR3 DNA: TGTGCCAGCAGCTACTCAGTTTTCTACGAGCAGTACTTC
CDR3 protein: CASSYSVFYEQYF
clone size: -
J gene: TRBJ2-7
D gene: -
V gene: TRBV7-2

CDR3 DNA: TGTGCCAGCAGCTTAGGGCGGGGTTGGAACCAAGAGACCCAGTACTTC
CDR3 protein: CASSLGRGWNQETQYF
clone size: -
J gene: TRBJ2-5
D gene: -
V gene: TRBV7-9

CDR3 DNA: TGTGCCAGTAGTATAACAGGGAGCACAGATACGCAGTATTTT
CDR3 protein: CASSITGSTDTQYF
clone size: -
J gene: TRBJ2-3
D gene: -
V gene: TRBV19

CDR3 DNA: TGTGCCAGCAGACGACCCGGGCAGGACTTTAACTATGGCTACACCTTC
CDR3 protein: CASRRPGQDFNYGYTF
clone size: -
J gene: TRBJ1-2
D gene: -
V gene: TRBV6-6